The clone carrying this T cell receptor beta chain was observed many times. Its specificity is unknown. The source of the sample is a study of T-cell reconstitution after alpha-beta-depleted transplantation in children. Broader study findings: The origin of alpha-beta T cells about two months after transplant was reportedly several hundred expanded graft clones. Among T cells one year after transplant, newly produced cells accounted for most counts and diversity. Recipient T cells and thymic progenitors that survived gave rise to the high TCRbeta diversity observed at day 60 in some patients.

Unique molecular identifiers were incorporated when the TCRbeta library was constructed. TCRdb re-called the PCR reads through MiXCR, storing one row per CDR3 protein. The sample shows approximately 500,000 distinct CDR3 sequences, approximately 10% of them seen only once. V shed 3 bases and J 8 bases; nucleotides not matched to a gene: 10. The CDR3 loop spans 14 amino acids. Germline V lookup: CDR1 DFQATT, CDR2 SNEGSKA (reference sequence). The TCR was taken from a child aged 2-15 years with inherited bone marrow failure, due to receive a stem cell transplant. This sequence joins TRBV20-1 and TRBJ2-1; 7 positions match TRBD2. Sequencing was performed on PBMCs, taken before TCRalphabeta/CD19-depleted stem cell transplant. The CDR3 reads CSASDLGRVHEQFF. The DNA for the CDR3 is TGCAGTGCTAGCGATTTGGGGAGGGTCCATGAGCAGTTCTTC.